The rows below give T cell receptor beta chains drawn from one sample of a study of human T cells and chemical hapten exposure. MiXCR, run by TCRdb on the RACE reads, gives a single entry per CDR3 protein. This sample has around 110,000 distinct CDR3 sequences; over 10% occur once, and the top ten carry over 1.1%. Sequencing was performed on whole blood, taken in connection with sensitization to the hapten diphenylcyclopropenone (DPC). All receptors derive from a woman aged 45-59 years with alopecia areata. Some clones in this sample may be carry-over from other donors' samples. Both conserved end residues are part of each CDR3. Fields, in order: J gene, clone size, D gene, V gene, CDR3 DNA, CDR3 protein. D genes are given only for firm matches. The size field is filled for only some rows; it gives once, few, many or a size class.

>TRBJ2-5|many|TRBD1|TRBV11-1
TGTGCCAGCAGCTTACAGGGGGCGCAAGAGACCCAGTACTTC
CASSLQGAQETQYF
>TRBJ2-7|NA|NA|TRBV7-9
TGTGCCAGCAGCTTAGCCCCGGGACACTACGAGCAGTACTTC
CASSLAPGHYEQYF
>TRBJ1-6|many|NA|TRBV12-3/TRBV12-4
TGTGCCAGCAGAACCAACAGGGTAGGCCCATCACCCCTCCACTTT
CASRTNRVGPSPLHF
>TRBJ1-1|once|NA|TRBV15
TGTGCCACCAGCGCCCAAGTGACAGTCAAGACTGAAGCTTTCTTT
CATSAQVTVKTEAFF
>TRBJ2-7|few|NA|TRBV7-2
TGTGCCAGCAGCCCGACCCCCTCCTACGAGCAGTACTTC
CASSPTPSYEQYF
>TRBJ2-7|NA|NA|TRBV7-9
TGTGCCAGCAGCTTCCGTTCAGGGACCGTGGTCGAGCAGTACTTC
CASSFRSGTVVEQYF
>TRBJ2-3|NA|NA|TRBV2
TGTGCCAGCAGGAGGGGAATAACAGATACGCAGTATTTT
CASRRGITDTQYF
>TRBJ2-7|NA|TRBD1|TRBV29-1
TGCAGCGCCCAAGGGGACAGCTCCTACGAGCAGTACTTC
CSAQGDSSYEQYF
>TRBJ1-5|few|NA|TRBV20-1
TGCAGTGCTAGAGCTGTGGGGGGTCAGCCCCAGCATTTT
CSARAVGGQPQHF
>TRBJ2-1|NA|TRBD2|TRBV4-2
TGTGCCAGCAGCCAAGACGGGACTAGATACAATGAGCAGTTCTTC
CASSQDGTRYNEQFF
>TRBJ2-5|NA|TRBD2|TRBV10-3
TGTGCCATCAGTGAGTTTGGGACTAGCGTTAACCAAGAGACCCAGTACTTC
CAISEFGTSVNQETQYF
>TRBJ1-6|NA|NA|TRBV7-9
TGTGCCAGCAGCTTCGTCAATTCATCCCTCCACTTT
CASSFVNSSLHF
>TRBJ2-1|many|NA|TRBV13
TGTGCCAGCAGCCCCCGCCGGCAAACCGTGAATGAGCAGTTCTTC
CASSPRRQTVNEQFF
>TRBJ1-5|few|NA|TRBV5-5
TGTGCCAGCAGCTTGCGAGGGAATAGCAATCAGCCCCAGCATTTT
CASSLRGNSNQPQHF
>TRBJ1-1|many|NA|TRBV5-8
TGTGCCAGCAGCCGCGGACACTCTACGAACACTGAAGCTTTCTTT
CASSRGHSTNTEAFF
>TRBJ2-1|many|NA|TRBV7-9
TGTGCCAGCAGCTTAAGACTAGAGAACGACAATGAGCAGTTCTTC
CASSLRLENDNEQFF
>TRBJ2-3|many|NA|TRBV28
TGTGCCAGCAGTTTAGGAGCGGTAACGCAGTATTTT
CASSLGAVTQYF
>TRBJ2-7|NA|TRBD1|TRBV28
TGTGCCAGCAGTTCCGGACAGGGGAAGCTCCAGGAGTACTTC
CASSSGQGKLQEYF
>TRBJ1-2|few|TRBD1|TRBV20-1
TGCAGTGCTAGAGACGGGAGTGGACAGGGGGTTAACGGCTATGGCTACACCTTC
CSARDGSGQGVNGYGYTF
>TRBJ2-3|NA|TRBD2|TRBV5-4
TGTGCCAGCAGCTGGGGGGGTGGCACAGATACGCAGTATTTT
CASSWGGGTDTQYF
>TRBJ2-5|many|TRBD2|TRBV28
TGTGCCAGCACCCCTAGCGGGGGAGAGACCCAGTACTTC
CASTPSGGETQYF
>TRBJ2-3|many|TRBD2|TRBV2
TGTGCCAGCAGTTGGACTAGCGGGAGGGCCACAGATACGCAGTATTTT
CASSWTSGRATDTQYF
>TRBJ2-3|many|NA|TRBV28
TGTGCCAGCAGTTTAACGGGATTAGCAGATACGCAGTATTTT
CASSLTGLADTQYF
>TRBJ2-1|NA|TRBD2|TRBV28
TGTGCCAGCAGTTCCCCCTCCGGCGGGAGTTTTCACGGTGAGCAGTTCTTC
CASSSPSGGSFHGEQFF
>TRBJ1-1|NA|NA|TRBV28
TGTGCCAGCAGTTCCCCCTCCGGGAACACTGAAGCTTTCTTT
CASSSPSGNTEAFF
>TRBJ1-1|NA|NA|TRBV18
TGTGCCAGCTCACCCTTCCGGGACCTGGGCACTGAAGCTCTCTTT
CASSPFRDLGTEALF
>TRBJ1-5|few|NA|TRBV18
TGTGCCAGCTCTACCAATTACGTCAATCAGCCCCAGCATTTT
CASSTNYVNQPQHF
>TRBJ2-7|few|TRBD2|TRBV6-2/TRBV6-3
TGTGCCAGCAGAGGTGGGATCGTGCGGGGGGACGGCGAGCAGTACTTC
CASRGGIVRGDGEQYF
>TRBJ2-3|few|NA|TRBV3-1
TGTGCCAGCAGCCAAGAGTATTCCCTTGCGCAGTATTTT
CASSQEYSLAQYF
>TRBJ2-1|few|NA|TRBV12-3/TRBV12-4
TGTGCCAGCACCGTAGGACTGTACAATGAGCAGTTCTTC
CASTVGLYNEQFF
>TRBJ2-6|many|NA|TRBV20-1
TGCAGTGCTAGAGGGCTATTCGGGGCTGGGGCCAACGTCCTGACTTTC
CSARGLFGAGANVLTF
>TRBJ1-6|many|NA|TRBV20-1
TGCAGTGCTCGGCCAGGGTCACCCCTCCACTTT
CSARPGSPLHF
>TRBJ1-1|many|NA|TRBV10-3
TGTGCCATCAGTGCACAGGGAAACACTGAAGCTTTCTTT
CAISAQGNTEAFF
>TRBJ1-1|many|NA|TRBV24-1
TGTGCCACCAGTGCCGGGGGGCGAGGAGCTGAAGCTTTCTTT
CATSAGGRGAEAFF
>TRBJ1-4|NA|NA|TRBV28
TGTGCCAGCAGTTCCTCAGCGGGGTCCAGGGAAAAACTGTTTTTT
CASSSSAGSREKLFF
>TRBJ2-7|few|NA|TRBV5-1
TGCGCCAGCAGCTTGTCAGCAGGGGGGGTTTTCTACGAGCAGTACTTC
CASSLSAGGVFYEQYF
>TRBJ2-3|many|NA|TRBV29-1
TGCAGCGTTGCGCAGGATACGCAGTATTTT
CSVAQDTQYF
>TRBJ1-1|many|NA|TRBV6-1
TGTGCCAGCAGCCAGATGGACAATCTGAACACTGAAGCTTTCTTT
CASSQMDNLNTEAFF
>TRBJ2-4|few|TRBD1|TRBV11-2
TGTGCCAGCAGCCCGGAGGGACAGGGGAGCGACATTCAGTACTTC
CASSPEGQGSDIQYF
>TRBJ2-5|many|NA|TRBV27
TGTGCCAGCAGTGATTGGGGGTCCCCGGAGGGAGTCGAGACCCAGTACTTC
CASSDWGSPEGVETQYF
>TRBJ1-5|NA|NA|TRBV2
TGTGCCAGCAGGGGGGGTGGAAAGCCCCAGCATTTT
CASRGGGKPQHF
>TRBJ2-1|few|TRBD2|TRBV24-1
TGTGCCACCAGTGATCCGCGGACTAGCGGGAATGAGCAGTTCTTC
CATSDPRTSGNEQFF
>TRBJ2-2|NA|TRBD2|TRBV15
TGTGCCACCAGCAGAGTTGGGACTAGCGGGTTCAACACCGGGGAGCTGTTTTTT
CATSRVGTSGFNTGELFF
>TRBJ2-7|NA|NA|TRBV21-1
TGTGCCAGCAGCTTACCCCGGGAGCAGTACTTC
CASSLPREQYF
>TRBJ1-5|NA|NA|TRBV28
TGTGCCAGCAGGCCCCCACAGCGCAATCAGCCCCAGCATTTT
CASRPPQRNQPQHF
>TRBJ1-2|few|NA|TRBV18
TGTGCCAGCTCACCACTTGAAAACTATTATGGCTACACCTTC
CASSPLENYYGYTF
>TRBJ2-3|NA|NA|TRBV19
TGTGCCAGTAGTACGGCGGGGGCCACCACAGATACGCAGTATTTT
CASSTAGATTDTQYF
>TRBJ2-4|NA|TRBD1|TRBV7-2
TGTGCCAGCAGCTCGATGGACAGGGTAAACATTCAGTACTTC
CASSSMDRVNIQYF
>TRBJ1-3|NA|NA|TRBV9
TGTGCCAGCAGTGACTCGGACCTCTCTGGAAACACCATATATTTT
CASSDSDLSGNTIYF
>TRBJ2-4|many|TRBD1|TRBV28
TGTGCCAGCAGTATTCGGACAGGGGTCCTAGCCAAAAACATTCAGTACTTC
CASSIRTGVLAKNIQYF
>TRBJ2-3|few|TRBD1|TRBV19
TGTGCCAGTAGTCCGGGACAGGTTAGCACAGATACGCAGTATTTT
CASSPGQVSTDTQYF
>TRBJ2-7|many|TRBD1|TRBV6-2/TRBV6-3
TGTGCCAGCACACCCCACGACAGGGCCTACGAGCAGTACTTC
CASTPHDRAYEQYF
>TRBJ2-1|few|NA|TRBV10-2
TGCGCCAGCAGGAACCAGGGCTACTCCTACAATGAGCAGTTCTTC
CASRNQGYSYNEQFF